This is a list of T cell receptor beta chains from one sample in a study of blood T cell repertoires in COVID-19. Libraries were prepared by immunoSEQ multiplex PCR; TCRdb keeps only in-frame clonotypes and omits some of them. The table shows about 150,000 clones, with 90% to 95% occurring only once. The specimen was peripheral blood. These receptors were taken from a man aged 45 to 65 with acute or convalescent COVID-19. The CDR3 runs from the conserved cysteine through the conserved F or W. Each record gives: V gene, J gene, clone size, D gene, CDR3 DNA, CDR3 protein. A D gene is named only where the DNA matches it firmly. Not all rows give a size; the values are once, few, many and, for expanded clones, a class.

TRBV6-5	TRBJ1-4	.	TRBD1	TGTGCCAGTCGACAGGGAAATGAAAAACTGTTTTTT	CASRQGNEKLFF
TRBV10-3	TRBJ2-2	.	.	TGTGCCATCAGTGCGGGAGTCACTAACACCGGGGAGCTGTTTTTT	CAISAGVTNTGELFF
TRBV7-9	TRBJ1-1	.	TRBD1	TGTGCCAGCAGGAAGATCCGGACAGGGAACACTGAAGCTTTCTTT	CASRKIRTGNTEAFF
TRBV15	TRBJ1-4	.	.	TGTGCCACCAGCAGAGATCGGGCAGGGGCCGGTGAAAAACTGTTTTTT	CATSRDRAGAGEKLFF
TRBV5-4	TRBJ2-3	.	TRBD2	TGTGCCAGCAGCCCCGGGGGGGCGCTGAGGTTAGATACGCAGTATTTT	CASSPGGALRLDTQYF
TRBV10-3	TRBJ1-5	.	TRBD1	TGTGCCACATGGGGGGGACAGGGGGATAATCAGCCCCAGCATTTT	CATWGGQGDNQPQHF
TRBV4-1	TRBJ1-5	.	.	TGCGCCAGCAGCCTAGGGGGATATCAGCCCCAGCATTTT	CASSLGGYQPQHF
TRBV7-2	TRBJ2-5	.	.	TGTGCCAGCAGCTTCCGGGCCGGTAGGGGGGAGACCCAGTACTTC	CASSFRAGRGETQYF
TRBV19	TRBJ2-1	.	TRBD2	TGTGCCAGTAGTAGACTAGCGGGCGACAATGAGCAGTTCTTC	CASSRLAGDNEQFF
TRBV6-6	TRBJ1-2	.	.	TGTGCCAGCAGAAAACTCAGGGATCGCCTTTTCTATGGCTACACCTTC	CASRKLRDRLFYGYTF
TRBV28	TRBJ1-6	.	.	TGTGCCAGCAGTTTAAGTCCGGAGGATTCACCCCTCCACTTT	CASSLSPEDSPLHF
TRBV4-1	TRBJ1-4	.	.	TGCGCCAGCAGCCAAGACAGGGATTCGATGTATGAAAAACTGTTTTTT	CASSQDRDSMYEKLFF
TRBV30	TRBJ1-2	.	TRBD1	TGTGCCTGGAGTGACCCTCAGGGGGGTGGCTACACCTTC	CAWSDPQGGGYTF
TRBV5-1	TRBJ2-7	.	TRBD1	TGCGCCAGCAGCTGGGACAGGGCCTCCTACGAGCAGTACTTC	CASSWDRASYEQYF
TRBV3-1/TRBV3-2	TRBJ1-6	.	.	TGTGCCAGCAGCCAAGCAGGGTCGGATTCACCCCTCCACTTT	CASSQAGSDSPLHF
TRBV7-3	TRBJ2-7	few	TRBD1	TGTGCCAGCAGCTTAGATCACAGGGGGGAGCAGTACTTC	CASSLDHRGEQYF
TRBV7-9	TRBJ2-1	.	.	TGTGCCAGCGAGGTAAGCGGATACAATGAGCAGTTCTTC	CASEVSGYNEQFF
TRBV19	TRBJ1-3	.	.	TGTGCCAGTACCTTAAGGGGCGCTCTCTCTGGAAACACCATATATTTT	CASTLRGALSGNTIYF
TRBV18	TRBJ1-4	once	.	TGTGCCAGCTCACCACCGGTATCAGCGCGGGAAAAACTGTTTTTT	CASSPPVSAREKLFF
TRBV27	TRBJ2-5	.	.	TGTGCCAGCAGTTTACGCGCGGCCGGGTGGGAGACCCAGTACTTC	CASSLRAAGWETQYF
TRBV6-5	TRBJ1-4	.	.	TGTGCCAGCAGTTCGCGACAGTTAAGTAATGAAAAACTGTTTTTT	CASSSRQLSNEKLFF
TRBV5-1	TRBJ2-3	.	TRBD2	TGCGCCAGCAGCCCCCGGGCTAGCGGGGCCACAGATACGCAGTATTTT	CASSPRASGATDTQYF
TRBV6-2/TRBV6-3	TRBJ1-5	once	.	TGTGCCAGCAGTTACCCAGGGATGTTAATTAGCAATCAGCCCCAGCATTTT	CASSYPGMLISNQPQHF
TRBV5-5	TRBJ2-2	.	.	TGTGCCAGCAGCTTGAGGCAGGCGAACACCGGGGAGCTGTTTTTT	CASSLRQANTGELFF
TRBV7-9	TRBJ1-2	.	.	TGTGCCAGCACCTCGAGCCCCTCAGGGCTTAATGGCTACACCTTC	CASTSSPSGLNGYTF
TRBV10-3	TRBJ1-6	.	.	TGTGCCATCAGTGAGTCGGACGGGGATTCACCCCTCCACTTT	CAISESDGDSPLHF
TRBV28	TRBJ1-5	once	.	TGTGCCAGCAGCCTTCCCGCGTTTCAGCCCCAGCATTTT	CASSLPAFQPQHF
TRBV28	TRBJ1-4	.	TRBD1	TGTGCCAGCAGACCCCCGGGACAGGGAGTTGCAACTAATGAAAAACTGTTTTTT	CASRPPGQGVATNEKLFF
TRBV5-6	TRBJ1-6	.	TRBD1	TGTGCCAGCAGCCAGGACAGGGTGAATTCACCCCTCCACTTT	CASSQDRVNSPLHF
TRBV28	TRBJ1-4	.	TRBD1	TGTGCCAGCACGGGACAGCTGAATGAAAAACTGTTTTTT	CASTGQLNEKLFF
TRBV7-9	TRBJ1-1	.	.	TGTGCCAGCAGCTCCAAGAACACTGAAGCTTTCTTT	CASSSKNTEAFF
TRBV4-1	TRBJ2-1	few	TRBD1	TGCGCCAGCAGCCAAGATCCCGGACAGGGGAACAATGAGCAGTTCTTC	CASSQDPGQGNNEQFF
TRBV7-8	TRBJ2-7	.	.	TGTGCCAGCAGCTTAGCGACGGCGGCGAGCTCCTACGAGCAGTACTTC	CASSLATAASSYEQYF
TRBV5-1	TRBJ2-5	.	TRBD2	TGCGCCAGCAGCCCCCGACTAGCGGGGGCCCAAGAGACCCAGTACTTC	CASSPRLAGAQETQYF
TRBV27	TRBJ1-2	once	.	TGTGCCAGCAGACCTTATATGCCGTTAAGGTTTGGCAGGGAGGCCTATGGCTACACCTTC	CASRPYMPLRFGREAYGYTF
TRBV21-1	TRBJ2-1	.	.	TGTGCCAGCAGCGCACCACAGGGGGCTCTAGGTGAGCAGTTCTTC	CASSAPQGALGEQFF
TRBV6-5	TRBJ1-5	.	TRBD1	TGTGCCAGCAGCAACCGACAGGGTGTTTCCCTTTTT	CASSNRQGVSLF
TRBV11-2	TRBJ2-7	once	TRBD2	TGTGCCAGCAGCTTAGATTTCCTAGCGGGAGGGGGAAAGAGCTACGAGCAGTACTTC	CASSLDFLAGGGKSYEQYF
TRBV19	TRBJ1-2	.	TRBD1	TGTGCCAGTAGTATCCAGGGGGTGTCCGGCTACACCTTC	CASSIQGVSGYTF
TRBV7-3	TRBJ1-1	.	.	TGTGCCAGCAGCTCCCAGAAGAACACTGAAGCTTTCTTT	CASSSQKNTEAFF
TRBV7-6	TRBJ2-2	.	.	TGTGCCAGCAGCTTAGGGGCGGCGGGGAGAGCGAACACCGGGGAGCTGTTTTTT	CASSLGAAGRANTGELFF
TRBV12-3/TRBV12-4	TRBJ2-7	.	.	TGTGCCAGCAGTTTAAGACAGTCCGACGAGCAGTACTTC	CASSLRQSDEQYF
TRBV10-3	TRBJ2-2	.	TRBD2	TGTGCCATCAGTGGAGCTAGCGGGGGGCCGGGCACCGGGGAGCTGTTTTTT	CAISGASGGPGTGELFF
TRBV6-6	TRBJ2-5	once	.	TGTGCCAGCAGAGGCAGGCGTGGAGGCCAAGAGACCCAGTACTTC	CASRGRRGGQETQYF
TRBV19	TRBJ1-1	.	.	TGTGCCAGTAGTGGCAGGGCGGTTCATTGGACTGAAGCTTTCTTT	CASSGRAVHWTEAFF
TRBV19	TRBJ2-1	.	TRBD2	TGTGCCAGCTGCAGGACTAGCGGGGGACCCTCCTACAATGAGCAGTTCTTC	CASCRTSGGPSYNEQFF
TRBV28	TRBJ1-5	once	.	TGTGCCAGCAGCCCAGTGGGCCCAGGGAATCAGCCCCAGCATTTT	CASSPVGPGNQPQHF
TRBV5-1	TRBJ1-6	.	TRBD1	TGCGCCAGCAGCAAAGGACAGGGAAATTCACCCCTCCACTTT	CASSKGQGNSPLHF
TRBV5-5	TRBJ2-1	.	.	TGTGCCAGCAGCTTGGCGGGGAATGAGCAGTTCTTC	CASSLAGNEQFF
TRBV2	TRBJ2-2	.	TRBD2	TGTGCCAGCAGTGCCCGACTAGCGGGAGGGCCGGGCACCGGGGAGCTGTTTTTT	CASSARLAGGPGTGELFF
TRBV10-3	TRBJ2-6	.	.	TGTGCCATCAGTGACGGGGGAATTAGTGGGGCCAACGTCCTGACTTTC	CAISDGGISGANVLTF
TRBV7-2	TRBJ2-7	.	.	TGTGCCAGCAGCTTAGATGGCCAGTACTACGAGCAGTACTTC	CASSLDGQYYEQYF
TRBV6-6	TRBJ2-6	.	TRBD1	TGTGCCAGCGGGACAGGGTCCTCTGGGGCCAACGTCCTGACTTTC	CASGTGSSGANVLTF